The source of this T cell receptor beta chain is a study of post-analysis software for immune sequencing data. Incorporated into the TCR beta cDNA libraries were unique molecular identifiers, which served to reduce PCR and sequencing biases. TCRdb redid the calling of the PCR reads with MiXCR, one entry per CDR3 protein. This sample has roughly 650,000 distinct CDR3 sequences, with roughly three fifths found just once. This clonotype originated in a girl aged 2 to 9 with multiple sclerosis. Source material: blood.

In nucleotides, the CDR3 is TGTGCCAGCAGCCCCCGGGACAGGGTGTCTGATGAGCAGTTCTTC. Translated, it gives CASSPRDRVSDEQFF. The rearrangement joins TRBV7-9 to TRBJ2-1, with 9 positions matching TRBD1. V shed 5 bases, J shed 8 bases, and the junction held 10 bases outside the gene matches. The CDR3 totals 15 residues. Germline CDR1 is SEHNR and CDR2 is FQNEAQ (reference sequence).